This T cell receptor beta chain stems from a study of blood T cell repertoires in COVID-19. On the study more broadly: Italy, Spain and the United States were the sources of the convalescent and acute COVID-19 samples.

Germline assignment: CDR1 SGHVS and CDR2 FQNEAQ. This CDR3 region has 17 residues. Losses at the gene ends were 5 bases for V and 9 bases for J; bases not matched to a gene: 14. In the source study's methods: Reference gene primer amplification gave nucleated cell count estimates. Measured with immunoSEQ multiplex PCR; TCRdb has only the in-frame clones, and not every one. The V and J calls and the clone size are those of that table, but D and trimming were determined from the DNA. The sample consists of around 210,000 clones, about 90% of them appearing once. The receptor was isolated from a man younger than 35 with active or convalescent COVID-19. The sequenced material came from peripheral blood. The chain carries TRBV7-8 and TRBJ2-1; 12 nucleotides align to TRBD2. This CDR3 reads CASSPTLLAGGLGEQFF. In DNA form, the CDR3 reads TGTGCCAGCAGCCCCACTCTTCTAGCGGGAGGGCTAGGTGAGCAGTTCTTC.